This T cell receptor (beta chain) is from a study of blood T cell repertoires in COVID-19. Overall study context: Samples of COVID-19 (acute and convalescent) were obtained from the United States, Italy and Spain.

The J segment lost 2 bases and the V segment lost 6 bases, leaving 16 bases of the junction unmatched. The germline V gene encodes CDR1 MDHEN and CDR2 SYDVKM. The CDR3 contains 18 residues. Study processing details: Using reference gene primer amplification, nucleated cell counts were estimated. Libraries were prepared by immunoSEQ multiplex PCR; TCRdb keeps only in-frame clonotypes and omits some of them. V and J calls and clone size come straight from that table; D and trimming were deduced from the DNA. Counted here are approximately 88,000 clones, nearly 80% occurring once; the ten biggest clones make up about 5.7%.

This TCR came from a man aged 65 to 85 with COVID-19, enrolled during active disease. Sequenced material: peripheral blood. The J gene is TRBJ2-7, the V gene TRBV28; 10 bases are shared with TRBD1. In nucleotides, the CDR3 is TGTGCCAGCAGCGAATCAACCCGGGACAGGGGTCCCCCCTACGAGCAGTACTTC. Amino acids: CASSESTRDRGPPYEQYF. The variable domain in full, completed from reference TRBV28 and TRBJ2-7, reads DVKVTQSSRYLVKRTGEKVFLECVQDMDHENMFWYRQDPGLGLRLIYFSYDVKMKEKGDIPEGYSVSREKKERFSLILESASTNQTSMYLCASSESTRDRGPPYEQYFGPGTRLTVT.